This record concerns one T cell receptor beta chain sequence. These data come from a study of blood T cell repertoires in COVID-19. TCRdb keeps only in-frame clones here, not all; method: immunoSEQ multiplex PCR. The sample yields over 250,000 clones, 70% to 90% seen once. V lost 3 bases to trimming and J lost 4 bases, with 6 bases between them. The germline CDR1 and CDR2 sequences are MNHEY and SVGEGT. The CDR3 is 12 residues long. Input material: peripheral blood. The chain recombines TRBV6-2 or TRBV6-3 with TRBJ1-1, with D unresolved. This receptor was obtained from a woman aged 70-85 years with acute or convalescent COVID-19. In nucleotides, the CDR3 is TGTGCCAGCAGTTATTGGCTCACTGAAGCTTTCTTT. Residues: CASSYWLTEAFF.